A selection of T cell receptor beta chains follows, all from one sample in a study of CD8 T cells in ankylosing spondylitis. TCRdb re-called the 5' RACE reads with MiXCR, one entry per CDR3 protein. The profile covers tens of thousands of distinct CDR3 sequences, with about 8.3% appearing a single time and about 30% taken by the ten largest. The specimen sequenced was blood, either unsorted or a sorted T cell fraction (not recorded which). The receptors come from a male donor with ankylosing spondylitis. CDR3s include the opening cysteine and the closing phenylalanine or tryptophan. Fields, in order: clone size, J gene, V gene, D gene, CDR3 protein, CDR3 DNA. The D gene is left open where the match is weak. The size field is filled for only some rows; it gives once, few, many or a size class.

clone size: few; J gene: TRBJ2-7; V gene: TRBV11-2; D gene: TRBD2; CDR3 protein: CASSLLLAGGGEQYF; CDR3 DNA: TGTGCCAGCAGCCTGTTACTAGCGGGAGGGGGTGAGCAGTACTTC
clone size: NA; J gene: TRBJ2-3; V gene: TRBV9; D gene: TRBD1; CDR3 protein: CASSPRTGEADTQYF; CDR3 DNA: TGTGCCAGCAGCCCCCGGACAGGGGAGGCAGATACGCAGTATTTT
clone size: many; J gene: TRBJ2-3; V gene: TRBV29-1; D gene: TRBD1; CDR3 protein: CSVPWDRGADTQYF; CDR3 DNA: TGCAGCGTCCCTTGGGACAGGGGTGCAGATACGCAGTATTTT
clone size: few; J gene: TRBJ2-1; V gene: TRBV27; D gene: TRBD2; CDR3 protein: CASSYRTRSSYNEQFF; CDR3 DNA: TGTGCCAGCAGTTATCGGACTAGGAGCTCCTACAATGAGCAGTTCTTC
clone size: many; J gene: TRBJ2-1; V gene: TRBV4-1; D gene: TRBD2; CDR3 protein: CASSQGRGLAGGEQFF; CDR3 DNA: TGCGCCAGCAGCCAGGGGAGGGGGCTAGCGGGAGGAGAGCAGTTCTTC
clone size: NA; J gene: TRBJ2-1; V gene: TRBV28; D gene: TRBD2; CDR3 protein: CASSGLGNKQFF; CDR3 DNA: TGTGCCAGCAGTGGACTAGGGAATAAGCAGTTCTTC
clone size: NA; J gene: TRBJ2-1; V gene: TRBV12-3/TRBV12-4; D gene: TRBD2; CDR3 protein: CARCFDFPGGPGNEQFF; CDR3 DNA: TGTGCCCGCTGTTTTGATTTTCCGGGAGGGCCGGGGAATGAGCAGTTCTTC
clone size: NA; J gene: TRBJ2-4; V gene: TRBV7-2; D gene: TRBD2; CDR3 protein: CASSLSGVGAKNIQYF; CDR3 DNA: TGTGCCAGCAGCCTTAGCGGGGTGGGGGCCAAAAACATTCAGTACTTC
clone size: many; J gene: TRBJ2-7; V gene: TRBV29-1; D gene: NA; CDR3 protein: CSVAGTSAYEQYF; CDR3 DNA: TGCAGCGTCGCCGGGACTTCCGCCTACGAGCAGTACTTC
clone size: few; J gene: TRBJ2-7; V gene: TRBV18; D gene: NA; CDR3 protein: CASSPPGGPGTHAYEQYF; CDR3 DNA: TGTGCCAGCTCACCACCGGGGGGACCCGGGACTCATGCCTACGAGCAGTACTTC
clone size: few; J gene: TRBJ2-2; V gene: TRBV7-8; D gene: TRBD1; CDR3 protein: CASTPGTASYTGELFF; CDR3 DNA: TGTGCCAGCACCCCCGGGACAGCCTCTTACACCGGGGAGCTGTTTTTT
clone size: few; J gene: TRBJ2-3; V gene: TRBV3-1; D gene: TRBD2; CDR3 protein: CASSQDFSGRANGDTQYF; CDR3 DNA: TGTGCCAGCAGCCAAGATTTTAGCGGGAGGGCCAATGGAGATACGCAGTATTTT
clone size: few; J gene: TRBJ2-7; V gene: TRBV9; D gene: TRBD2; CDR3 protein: CASSVATGGGSYEQYF; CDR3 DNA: TGTGCCAGCAGCGTAGCTACGGGGGGGGGATCCTACGAGCAGTACTTC
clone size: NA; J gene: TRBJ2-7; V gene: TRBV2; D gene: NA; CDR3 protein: CASSEAPDSPYF; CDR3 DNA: TGTGCCAGCAGTGAAGCGCCGGACAGTCCGTACTTC
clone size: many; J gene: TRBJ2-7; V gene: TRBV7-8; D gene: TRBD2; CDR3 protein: CASSLASGVAGYEQYF; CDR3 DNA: TGTGCCAGCAGCTTAGCGTCTGGTGTAGCGGGTTACGAGCAGTACTTC
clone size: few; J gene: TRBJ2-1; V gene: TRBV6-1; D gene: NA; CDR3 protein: CASSVVTGAEYNEQFF; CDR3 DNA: TGTGCCAGCAGTGTGGTAACGGGAGCTGAGTACAATGAGCAGTTCTTC
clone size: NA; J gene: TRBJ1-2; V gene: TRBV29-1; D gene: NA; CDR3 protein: CSVEAEYYGYTF; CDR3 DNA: TGCAGCGTTGAGGCAGAATACTATGGCTACACCTTC
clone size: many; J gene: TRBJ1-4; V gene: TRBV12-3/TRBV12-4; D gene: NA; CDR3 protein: CASRVLGEAINEKLFF; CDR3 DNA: TGTGCCAGCAGAGTTTTAGGGGAAGCAATTAATGAAAAACTGTTTTTT
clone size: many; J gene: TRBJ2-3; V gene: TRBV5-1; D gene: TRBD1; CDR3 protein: CASSSYRGDATDTQYF; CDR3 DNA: TGCGCCAGCAGCTCATACAGGGGCGATGCCACAGATACGCAGTATTTT
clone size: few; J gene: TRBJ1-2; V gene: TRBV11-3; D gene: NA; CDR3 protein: CASSSPGGESYGYTF; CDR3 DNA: TGTGCCAGCAGCTCCCCGGGAGGGGAAAGCTATGGCTACACCTTC
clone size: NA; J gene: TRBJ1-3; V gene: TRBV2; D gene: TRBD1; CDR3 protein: CASAGTGDSGNTIYF; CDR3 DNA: TGTGCCAGCGCCGGGACAGGGGACTCTGGAAACACCATATATTTT
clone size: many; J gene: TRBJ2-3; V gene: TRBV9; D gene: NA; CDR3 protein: CASSQGGEEDTQYF; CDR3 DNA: TGTGCCAGCAGCCAAGGAGGGGAGGAAGATACGCAGTATTTT
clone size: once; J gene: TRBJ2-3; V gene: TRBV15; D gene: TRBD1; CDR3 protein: CATSKGAATDTQYF; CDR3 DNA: TGTGCCACCAGCAAGGGGGCGGCCACAGATACGCAGTATTTT
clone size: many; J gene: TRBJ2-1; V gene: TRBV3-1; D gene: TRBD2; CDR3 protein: CASSQWEGYNEQFF; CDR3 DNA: TGTGCCAGCAGCCAGTGGGAGGGATACAATGAGCAGTTCTTC
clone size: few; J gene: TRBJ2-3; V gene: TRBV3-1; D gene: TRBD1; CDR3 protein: CASSQVEPGTGLDTQYF; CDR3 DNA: TGTGCCAGCAGCCAAGTTGAACCCGGGACAGGGCTGGATACGCAGTATTTT
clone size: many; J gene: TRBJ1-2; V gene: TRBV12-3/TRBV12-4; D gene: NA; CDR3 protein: CACCLTVEDAARGVGYTF; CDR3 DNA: TGTGCCTGCTGTTTAACGGTAGAGGACGCCGCTCGGGGAGTTGGCTACACCTTC
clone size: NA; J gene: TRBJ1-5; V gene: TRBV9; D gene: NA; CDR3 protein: CASSVGDTASSTQHF; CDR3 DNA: TGTGCCAGCAGCGTAGGAGACACGGCGTCTTCGACCCAGCATTTT
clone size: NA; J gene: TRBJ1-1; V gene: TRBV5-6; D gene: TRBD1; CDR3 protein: CASSLGDRRPEAFF; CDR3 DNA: TGTGCCAGCAGCTTGGGGGACAGGAGGCCTGAAGCTTTCTTT
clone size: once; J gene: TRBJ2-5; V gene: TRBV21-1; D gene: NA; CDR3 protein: CASSKAGQETQYF; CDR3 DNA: TGTGCCAGCAGCAAAGCCGGACAAGAGACCCAGTACTTC
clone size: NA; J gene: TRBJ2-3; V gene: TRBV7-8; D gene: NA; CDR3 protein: CASSSPPRGSTDTQYF; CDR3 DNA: TGTGCCAGCAGCTCACCCCCGCGAGGGAGCACAGATACGCAGTATTTT
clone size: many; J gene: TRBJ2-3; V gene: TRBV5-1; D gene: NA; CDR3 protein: CASSGGDTQYF; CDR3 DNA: TGCGCCAGCTCAGGCGGAGATACGCAGTATTTT
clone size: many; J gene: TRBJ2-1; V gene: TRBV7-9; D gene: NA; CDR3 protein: CASSSGSSYNEQFF; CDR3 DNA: TGTGCCAGCAGCAGCGGGTCTAGTTACAATGAGCAGTTCTTC
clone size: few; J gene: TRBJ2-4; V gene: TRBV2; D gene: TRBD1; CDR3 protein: CASGPVEGANIQYF; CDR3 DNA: TGTGCCAGCGGCCCAGTTGAGGGGGCAAACATTCAGTACTTC
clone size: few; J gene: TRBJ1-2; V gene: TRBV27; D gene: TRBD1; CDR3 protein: CASSLGQGIGGYTF; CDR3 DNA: TGTGCCAGCAGCCTGGGACAGGGGATCGGTGGCTACACCTTC
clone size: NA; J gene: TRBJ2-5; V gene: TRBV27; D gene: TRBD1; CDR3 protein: CASSLLAGGEFETQYF; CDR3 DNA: TGTGCCAGCAGTTTATTGGCAGGGGGCGAATTTGAGACCCAGTACTTC
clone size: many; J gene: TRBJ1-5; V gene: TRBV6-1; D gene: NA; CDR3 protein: CASSEGQDWGQPQHF; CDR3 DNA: TGTGCCAGCAGTGAAGGACAGGACTGGGGTCAGCCCCAGCATTTT
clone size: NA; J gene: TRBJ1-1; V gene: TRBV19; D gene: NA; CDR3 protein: CASSIGNTEAFF; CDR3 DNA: TGTGCCAGTAGTATCGGGAACACTGAAGCTTTCTTT
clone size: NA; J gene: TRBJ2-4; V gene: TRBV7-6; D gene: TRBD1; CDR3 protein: CASSLVQGDIQYF; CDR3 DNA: TGTGCCAGCAGCTTAGTACAGGGGGACATTCAGTACTTC
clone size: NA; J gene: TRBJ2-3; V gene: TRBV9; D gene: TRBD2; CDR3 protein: CASSGHTVAGGTDTQYF; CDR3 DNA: TGTGCCAGCAGCGGGCACACTGTAGCGGGAGGCACAGATACGCAGTATTTT
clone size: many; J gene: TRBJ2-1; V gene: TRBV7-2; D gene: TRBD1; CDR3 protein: CASSRGQGNDEQFF; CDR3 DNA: TGTGCCAGCAGCCGTGGACAGGGTAACGATGAGCAGTTCTTC
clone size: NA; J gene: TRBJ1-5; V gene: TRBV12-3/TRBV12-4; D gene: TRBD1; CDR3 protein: CASSGTAYNQPQHF; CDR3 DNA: TGTGCCAGCAGCGGGACAGCATACAATCAGCCCCAGCATTTT
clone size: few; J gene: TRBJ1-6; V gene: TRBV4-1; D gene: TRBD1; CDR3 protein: CASSQGAVSPLHF; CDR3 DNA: TGCGCCAGCAGTCAGGGGGCGGTTTCACCCCTCCACTTT
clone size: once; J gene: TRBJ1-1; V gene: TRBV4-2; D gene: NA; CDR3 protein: CASRYRENTEAFF; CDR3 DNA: TGTGCCAGCAGATACAGGGAGAACACTGAAGCTTTCTTT
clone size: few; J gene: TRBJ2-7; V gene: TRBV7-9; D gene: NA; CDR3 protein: CASSPGTLLYEQYF; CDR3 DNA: TGTGCCAGCAGCCCCGGGACACTTCTCTACGAGCAGTACTTC
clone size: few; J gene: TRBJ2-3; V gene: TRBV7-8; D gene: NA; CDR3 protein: CASSPIASTDTQYF; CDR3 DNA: TGTGCCAGCTCACCTATTGCCAGCACAGATACGCAGTATTTT
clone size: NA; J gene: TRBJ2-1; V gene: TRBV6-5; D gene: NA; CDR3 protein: CASSYLDSWGSNEQFF; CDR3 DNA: TGTGCCAGCAGCTACCTGGACAGTTGGGGATCCAATGAGCAGTTCTTC
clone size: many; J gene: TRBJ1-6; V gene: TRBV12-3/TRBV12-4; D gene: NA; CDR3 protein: CASSFRGTLHF; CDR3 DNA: TGTGCCAGCAGTTTTCGGGGGACCCTCCACTTT
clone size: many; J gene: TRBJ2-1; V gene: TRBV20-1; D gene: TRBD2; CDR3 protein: CSATGTRHEQFF; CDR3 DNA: TGCAGTGCTACCGGGACTAGGCATGAGCAGTTCTTC
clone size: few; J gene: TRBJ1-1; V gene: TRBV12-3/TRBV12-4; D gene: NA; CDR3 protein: CASSLRDGREEAFF; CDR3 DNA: TGTGCCAGCAGTTTACGCGACGGACGGGAGGAAGCTTTCTTT
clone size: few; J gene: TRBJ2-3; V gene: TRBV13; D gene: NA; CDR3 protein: CASSLELAETDTQYF; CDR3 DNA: TGTGCCAGCAGCTTAGAACTAGCCGAAACAGATACGCAGTATTTT
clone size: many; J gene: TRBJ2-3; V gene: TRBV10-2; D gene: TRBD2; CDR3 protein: CASSLLAGGSDTQYF; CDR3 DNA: TGCGCCAGCAGCTTACTAGCGGGAGGTTCAGATACGCAGTATTTT
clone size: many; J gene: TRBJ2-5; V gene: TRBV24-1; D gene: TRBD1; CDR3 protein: CATAGTAQETQYF; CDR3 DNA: TGTGCCACCGCAGGGACAGCCCAAGAGACCCAGTACTTC
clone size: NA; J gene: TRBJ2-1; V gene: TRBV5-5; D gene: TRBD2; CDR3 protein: CASSSLLAGVSNEQFF; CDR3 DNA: TGTGCCAGCAGCTCTCTCTTAGCGGGAGTATCCAATGAGCAGTTCTTC
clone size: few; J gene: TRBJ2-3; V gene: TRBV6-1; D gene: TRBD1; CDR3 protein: CASRERTGGTDTQYF; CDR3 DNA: TGTGCCAGCAGGGAGAGGACAGGGGGCACAGATACGCAGTATTTT
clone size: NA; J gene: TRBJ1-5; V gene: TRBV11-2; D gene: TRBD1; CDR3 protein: CASSRGGETGGQPQHF; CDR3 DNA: TGTGCCAGCAGCCGGGGCGGCGAGACAGGGGGCCAGCCCCAGCATTTT
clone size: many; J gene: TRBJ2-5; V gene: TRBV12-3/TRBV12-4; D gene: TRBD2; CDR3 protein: CASTASGLRQETQYF; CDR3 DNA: TGTGCCAGCACTGCTAGCGGGTTAAGACAAGAGACCCAGTACTTC
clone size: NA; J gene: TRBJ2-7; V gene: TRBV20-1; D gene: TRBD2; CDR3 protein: CSARSSGSRYEQYF; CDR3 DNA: TGCAGTGCTAGAAGTAGCGGGAGTAGATACGAGCAGTACTTC
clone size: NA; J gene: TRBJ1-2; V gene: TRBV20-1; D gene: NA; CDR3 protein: CSAGDGDTPHGYTF; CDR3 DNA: TGCAGTGCTGGCGACGGGGACACCCCACATGGCTACACCTTC
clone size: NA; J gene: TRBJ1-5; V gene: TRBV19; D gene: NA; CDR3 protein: CASSRGVGSNQPQHF; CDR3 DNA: TGTGCCAGTAGTAGAGGTGTGGGAAGCAATCAGCCCCAGCATTTT
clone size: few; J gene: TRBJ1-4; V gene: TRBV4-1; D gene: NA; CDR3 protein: CASTSDVTNEKLFF; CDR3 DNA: TGCGCCAGCACCTCAGACGTAACTAATGAAAAACTGTTTTTT